A single sample gave rise to the 5 T cell receptor beta chains below, sequenced in a study of OX40 agonist ivuxolimab in advanced cancers. Sequenced by immunoSEQ multiplex PCR; TCRdb stores in-frame clones only, minus some. In the table there are tens of thousands of clones, roughly 84% of which are singletons. Source: CD4+ or CD8+ T cells sorted from blood, taken in a trial of the OX40 agonist ivuxolimab. These receptors were obtained from an adult with an advanced solid tumor such as melanoma, head and neck, liver or kidney cancer.

The V gene is TRBV5-4, the J gene TRBJ1-1; possible D gene TRBD1, 6 bases. The CDR3 covers 14 residues. Deletions cut 4 bases from V and 3 bases from J, with 13 bases between. Germline assignment: CDR1 SGHNT and CDR2 YYREEE (reference sequence). In DNA, the CDR3 is TGTGCCAGCAGCCCCCGTAGGGGGGACACTGAAGCTTTCTTT. Translated: CASSPRRGDTEAFF.

The J gene is TRBJ2-6, the V gene TRBV7-6; the D gene is possibly TRBD1 (6 bases). The germline V gene has CDR1 SGHVS and CDR2 FNYEAQ. CDR3 length: 18 residues. Trimming stripped 7 bases from V and 0 bases from J, with 19 bases between. The CDR3 reads CASKSTGIDNSGANVLTF. The CDR3 nucleotides are TGTGCCAGCAAGTCAACAGGGATCGATAACTCTGGGGCCAACGTCCTGACTTTC.

The rearrangement joins TRBV2 to TRBJ1-1; 8 bases align to TRBD1. V shed 6 bases and J 4 bases; nucleotides not matched to a gene: 4. The CDR3 contains 13 residues. Germline V gives CDR1 SNHLY, CDR2 FYNNEI. The CDR3 loop is CASRGQGVTEAFF. CDR3 bases: TGTGCCAGCAGAGGACAGGGAGTCACTGAAGCTTTCTTT.

This chain joins TRBV5-1 and TRBJ2-7; 7 bases are a match to TRBD1. J gave up 3 bases and V 6 bases, and 9 bases lay outside the gene matches. CDR1 SGHRS and CDR2 YFSETQ come from the germline V gene. This CDR3 has 14 residues. The CDR3 DNA reads TGCGCCAGCAAATCCGGGACAGAGGTCTACGAGCAGTACTTC. It translates to CASKSGTEVYEQYF. The full variable domain, in which reference TRBV5-1 and TRBJ2-7 provide the parts outside the CDR3, is KAGVTQTPRYLIKTRGQQVTLSCSPISGHRSVSWYQQTPGQGLQFLFEYFSETQRNKGNFPGRFSGRQFSNSRSEMNVSTLELGDSALYLCASKSGTEVYEQYFGPGTRLTVT.

V gene TRBV1 combines with J gene TRBJ1-5; the table's D gene call, TRBD1, was not cross checked with the DNA. TRBV1 is described as a pseudogene. This CDR3 comprises 14 residues. The DNA of the CDR3 is TGCACCAGCAGCCCTCCCAGGGTTCGTCAGCCCCAGCATTTT. Translation: CTSSPPRVRQPQHF.